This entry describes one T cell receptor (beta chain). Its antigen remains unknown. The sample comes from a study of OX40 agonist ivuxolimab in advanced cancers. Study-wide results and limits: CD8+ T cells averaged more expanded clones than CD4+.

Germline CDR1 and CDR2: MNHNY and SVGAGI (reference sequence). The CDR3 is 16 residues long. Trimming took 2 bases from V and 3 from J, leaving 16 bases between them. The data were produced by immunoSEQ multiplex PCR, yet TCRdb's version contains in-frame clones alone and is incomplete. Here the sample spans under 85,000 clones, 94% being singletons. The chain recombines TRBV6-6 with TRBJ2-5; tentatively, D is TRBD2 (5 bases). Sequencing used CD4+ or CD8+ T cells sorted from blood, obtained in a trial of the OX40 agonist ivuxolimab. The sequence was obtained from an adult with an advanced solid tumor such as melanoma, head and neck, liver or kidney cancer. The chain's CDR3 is CASSYNIFQEEETQYF. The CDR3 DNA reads TGTGCCAGCAGTTACAACATTTTCCAGGAGGAAGAGACCCAGTACTTC.